Listed here is a single T cell receptor beta chain. The antigen it recognizes is unknown. One base away there is no much larger clone; base qualities are not given. The donors were healthy, HIV-negative adults who had no recently reported acute infections or vaccinations. Every donor was a Caucasian adult living in Nashville, Tennessee, USA. CD4+ T cells were enriched by magnetic negative selection; naive cells were then positively selected on CD45RA, and the negative fraction formed the memory subset. Blood was obtained by leukapheresis, after which PBMCs were separated by Ficoll-Histopaque density gradient centrifugation and cryopreserved in liquid nitrogen vapor phase. Analytical flow cytometry was used to check the purity and quantity of every magnetically sorted T cell population. Each sorted fraction had its genomic DNA isolated and then quantified by UV absorbance on a Nanodrop 2000c. The sample comes from a study of shared clonotypes between healthy human individuals (dated by TCRdb to the early 2020s). Concerning the study at large: The cohort comprised a couple of women and a few men aged 18 to 49 years. Per donor, leukapheresis produced somewhere between about 0.85 and 9.5 billion PBMCs. Blood TCR repertoires of five healthy adults were deeply sequenced to estimate repertoire size and the extent of clonotype sharing between individuals. For each donor, CD4 naive and CD4 memory were each given three plates, CD8 naive was given two plates, and CD8 memory was given one plate. Different laboratories and diverse techniques were used to prepare libraries and sequence TCR repertoires, to increase sequencing depth and limit assay-specific biases. What the work shows at the level of the full study, not this receptor alone: Sampling was limited to blood, and TCR repertoires in tissue likely differ from TCR repertoires in blood. Rarefaction of sorted-subset datasets indicated incomplete sequencing despite the large sequencing depth. Around 5% of naive CD4, roughly 3.6% of naive CD8, 2.3% of memory CD4, and about 0.4% of memory CD8 clonotypes were shared across several donors. Naive subsets generally had larger estimated clonotype richness than memory subsets. Because the study included a small number of donors, the genetic and exposure-history diversity represented was limited. Compared with non-shared clonotypes, clonotypes shared by all four sorted-subset donors had higher generation probabilities. Pairwise subsampling led to the expectation that sequencing depth would affect the degree of clonotype sharing among donors.

V ends up 4 bases short and J 5 bases short, with an unmatched junction base count of 7. The CDR3 starts with the cysteine, ends with the phenylalanine, and has 15 residues. Only the CDR3 DNA stays, 45 bases, in frame from base 1. The CDR1 and CDR2 encoded by the germline V gene are SGDLS and YYNGEE. TCR CDR3 regions were amplified from genomic DNA by multiplex PCR using the deep immunoSEQ assay. For each cell subset, the extracted genomic DNA was distributed evenly across all wells of several immunoSEQ 96-well plates, and each plate served as one replicate. For sorted subsets, each replicate PCR was loaded with around 200 ng genomic DNA, equivalent to 30,000 to 35,000 T cell genomes. Purified libraries were measured with a Qubit 3.0 fluorometer, size-checked on a Bioanalyzer 2100, and measured again with the KAPA Library Quantification kit. A separate single-read 150-cycle Illumina NextSeq 550 flow cell was used to sequence each immunoSEQ 96-well plate. The source study handled its data this way. Because the immunoSEQ output held only junctional sequences and lacked quality scores, the filtering could not match the filtering applied to full-length reads. Sequences were annotated with PyIR, a Python wrapper for IgBLAST v1.9, and V/J genes and CDR3 were assigned using IMGT germline references. Reads with weak V/J assignments (E-value above 1e-6), missing CDR3, stop codons, out-of-frame junctions, or ambiguous translated residues were removed. V3J clonotypes were defined as sequences sharing the same inferred V gene, J gene, and CDR3 amino acid sequence. Percentage overlap between repertoires was computed as shared unique clonotypes divided by the size of the smaller repertoire. Richness of each repertoire was evaluated using RTK rarefaction, the Chao1 estimator, and Recon v2.1 estimates of unobserved clonotypes. Generation probabilities were computed with OLGA for all TCRbeta clonotypes obtained by the gDNA method from a few donors. Not all clones reach the TCRdb copy of this immuneACCESS table, which keeps in-frame sequences only. Checked studies attribute under half of the gap to unresolved V genes and leave the rest unexplained. Clone size and the V and J calls come from that table; the DNA yielded D and trimming. Within this sample are 2 million to 2.5 million clones, with around 93% of them counted one time only. The leading ten clones occupy around 0.38% of the sample.

Sequencing input: naive CD4+ T cells from PBMCs. Interpreted using the paper, the cell subset or site label stands for: CD45RA+ positively selected. The chain joins TRBV9 to TRBJ2-2, with 8 bases aligning to TRBD2. This TCR derives from a man between 18 and 35 years old in good health. Some clones in this sample may be carry-over from other donors' samples. The CDR3 region: CASSPRASGTGELFF. The nucleotides are TGTGCCAGCAGCCCTCGGGCTAGCGGGACCGGGGAGCTGTTTTTT.